This T cell receptor beta chain came from a study of blood T cell repertoires in COVID-19. Per the germline V gene, CDR1 is MDHEN and CDR2 is SYDVKM. This CDR3 has 14 amino acids. The J segment lost 5 bases and the V segment lost 9 bases, leaving 12 bases of the junction unmatched. Assay used: immunoSEQ multiplex PCR; TCRdb lists only in-frame clones, some missing. The sample contains 400,000 or so clones, approximately 89% of which appear only once. Sequencing used peripheral blood. The receptor was isolated from a woman aged 40-49 years with COVID-19, enrolled during active disease. V is TRBV28 and J is TRBJ1-1; 7 bases fit TRBD1. The CDR3: CASGPNRGWTEAFF. The CDR3 nucleotides are TGTGCCAGTGGACCAAACAGGGGATGGACTGAAGCTTTCTTT.